This TCR beta chain came from a study of control samples from healthy donors and cancer patients. The CDR3 has 17 amino acids. V trimming: 3 bases; J trimming: 2 bases; junction bases outside the gene matches: 10. Per germline, CDR1 GTSNPN and CDR2 SVGIG (reference sequence). Sequencing was performed with immunoSEQ multiplex PCR; in TCRdb, only in-frame clones are kept and a portion is missing. The sample shows some 250,000 clones, more than 65% of them seen only once. The V and J genes are TRBV30 and TRBJ1-5, with TRBD1 matching 10 bases. The origin of this receptor is a woman aged 55-69 years with lung cancer. Sequenced material: PBMCs. The CDR3, as DNA: TGTGCCTGGAGCTGGGACAGGGGACGTGTAGGCAATCAGCCCCAGCATTTT. Translating gives CAWSWDRGRVGNQPQHF.